This TCR beta chain was retrieved from a study of regulatory T cells in long-lasting Graves disease. Time point reported: newly diagnosed GD, antithyroid drugs for less than 3 months. PBMC-derived RNA was used for the TCR library. Arm-PCR of CDR3 regions with iRepertoire HTBI primers generated TCR beta libraries. MiXCR was run by TCRdb on the multiplex PCR reads, yielding one entry per CDR3 protein. Among approximately 540,000 distinct CDR3 sequences listed, around 12% were seen once. Trimming cost V 3 bases and J 6 bases; bases outside gene matches: 4. The CDR3 consists of 14 residues. The germline CDR1 and CDR2 sequences are SGHAT and FQNNGV. These data were also filed under a second study, of T cells in Graves' hyperthyroidism and ophthalmopathy. That report adds: Patients having uncontrolled infection, another autoimmune disease, pregnancy or lactation were not included.

The chain carries TRBV11-2 and TRBJ1-1; 10 bases fit TRBD1. The receptor was derived from a woman in her thirties with Graves disease. Specimen: peripheral blood mononuclear cells (PBMCs), collected at new diagnosis, from a patient treated with antithyroid drugs. The CDR3 protein is CASSFGTGAPEAFF. The DNA of the CDR3 is TGTGCCAGCAGCTTCGGGACAGGGGCGCCTGAAGCTTTCTTT.